This TCR beta chain was captured by sequencing in a study of blood T cell repertoires in COVID-19. Background on the study: Nucleic acid was either cDNA or gDNA, and it came from T cells, B-cell-depleted T cells, or PBMCs.

Assay used: immunoSEQ multiplex PCR; TCRdb lists only in-frame clones, some missing. Of about 310,000 clones in the sample, 89% were seen once. CDR3 length: 14 residues. Germline trimming cut 8 bases from V and 4 bases from J; bases unmatched to any gene: 4. In germline, CDR1 is LNHDA, CDR2 SQIVND (reference sequence). Sample: PBMCs or T cells enriched from blood (not recorded which). V gene TRBV19 combines with J gene TRBJ2-1; 11 positions agree with TRBD1. This TCR derives from a woman in her forties who had recovered from COVID-19. CDR3 loop: CASGRDRGYNEQFF. The CDR3 DNA reads TGTGCCAGTGGGAGGGACAGGGGGTACAATGAGCAGTTCTTC. The full variable domain, its missing parts supplied by reference TRBV19 and TRBJ2-1, is DGGITQSPKYLFRKEGQNVTLSCEQNLNHDAMYWYRQDPGQGLRLIYYSQIVNDFQKGDIAEGYSVSREKKESFPLTVTSAQKNPTAFYLCASGRDRGYNEQFFGPGTRLTVL.